Listed below are T cell receptor beta chains from one sample, sequenced in a study of blood T cell repertoires in COVID-19. Assay used: immunoSEQ multiplex PCR; TCRdb lists only in-frame clones, some missing. The sample lists 55,000 to 70,000 clones, about 81% occurring once. The specimen sequenced was peripheral blood. The receptors derive from a man older than 75 with acute or convalescent COVID-19. The CDR3 runs from the conserved cysteine through the conserved F or W. D genes are given only for firm matches. Some rows mark clone size as missing; the rest say once, few, many or name a class of expanded clone.

v_call	j_call	d_call	clone_size	cdr3_aa	cdr3_nt
TRBV29-1	TRBJ1-3	-	-	CSVLTGSDTIYF	TGCAGCGTTCTAACAGGGTCGGACACCATATATTTT
TRBV28	TRBJ1-1	-	-	CASSLQGYSTEAFF	TGTGCCAGCAGCTTGCAGGGTTATAGTACTGAAGCTTTCTTT
TRBV7-2	TRBJ2-7	TRBD1	-	CASSSRDRGYEQYF	TGTGCCAGCAGCTCCCGGGACAGGGGCTACGAGCAGTACTTC
TRBV6-8	TRBJ2-1	TRBD2	-	CASPSQREYNEQFF	TGTGCCAGCCCTTCCCAGCGGGAGTACAATGAGCAGTTCTTC
TRBV5-1	TRBJ2-1	-	-	CASSRDGSSYNEQFF	TGCGCCAGCAGCCGGGACGGGAGCTCCTACAATGAGCAGTTCTTC
TRBV6-4	TRBJ2-2	-	-	CASSDSRVGELFF	TGTGCCAGCAGTGACTCGCGGGTCGGGGAGCTGTTTTTT
TRBV27	TRBJ2-1	-	-	CASSNQARFSSYNEQFF	TGTGCCAGCAGCAACCAAGCCAGGTTTAGCTCCTACAATGAGCAGTTCTTC
TRBV7-6	TRBJ2-3	TRBD2	-	CASSFRTGGGVDTQYF	TGTGCCAGCAGCTTTCGGACCGGCGGGGGGGTAGATACGCAGTATTTT
TRBV5-6	TRBJ1-1	-	-	CASSFLRGGHTEAFF	TGTGCCAGCAGCTTCCTGAGGGGAGGGCACACTGAAGCTTTCTTT
TRBV6-6	TRBJ1-6	-	once	CASSYRSSYNSPLHF	TGTGCCAGCAGTTACCGTAGCTCCTATAATTCACCCCTCCACTTT
TRBV6-5	TRBJ2-7	TRBD1	-	CASIDRVSEQYF	TGTGCCAGCATCGACAGGGTTAGTGAGCAGTACTTC
TRBV20-1	TRBJ2-1	-	-	CSASRGRNNEQFF	TGCAGTGCTAGTAGGGGAAGGAACAATGAGCAGTTCTTC
TRBV7-2	TRBJ1-6	-	few	CASSLNPTAANSPLHF	TGTGCCAGCAGCCTCAACCCTACAGCGGCAAATTCACCCCTCCACTTT
TRBV7-8	TRBJ2-2	TRBD2	-	CASSTRTSPTGELFF	TGTGCCAGCAGCACCAGGACTAGTCCAACCGGGGAGCTGTTTTTT
TRBV24-1	TRBJ2-1	TRBD2	-	CATSDLGRGGYNEQFF	TGTGCCACCAGTGATTTAGGGCGGGGGGGATACAATGAGCAGTTCTTC
TRBV7-3	TRBJ2-1	-	-	CASSFSLIAGEQFF	TGTGCCAGCAGCTTTAGTTTGATTGCGGGGGAGCAGTTCTTC
TRBV7-9	TRBJ1-1	TRBD1	-	CASSLQGANTEAFF	TGTGCCAGCAGCTTACAGGGGGCAAACACTGAAGCTTTCTTT
TRBV7-2	TRBJ1-4	-	-	CASSSRGGGPNEKLFF	TGTGCCAGCAGCTCTAGGGGAGGCGGGCCTAATGAAAAACTGTTTTTT
TRBV10-3	TRBJ2-3	TRBD2	-	CAISELAGVSDTQYF	TGTGCCATCAGTGAACTGGCGGGAGTCTCAGATACGCAGTATTTT
TRBV11-2	TRBJ2-3	-	-	CASSLGGGVGTDTQYF	TGTGCCAGCAGCTTAGGCGGCGGGGTCGGCACAGATACGCAGTATTTT
TRBV28	TRBJ1-4	-	-	CASSPRDFEKLFF	TGTGCCAGCAGTCCCCGGGATTTTGAAAAACTGTTTTTT
TRBV18	TRBJ2-6	-	-	CASSPGLGGSGANVLTF	TGTGCCAGCTCACCAGGACTTGGCGGGTCTGGGGCCAACGTCCTGACTTTC
TRBV5-4	TRBJ2-1	TRBD2	-	CASSPPGLAGEDEQFF	TGTGCCAGCAGCCCACCGGGACTAGCGGGAGAGGATGAGCAGTTCTTC
TRBV19	TRBJ2-3	-	few	CASIPVGGLSTDTQYF	TGTGCCAGTATCCCAGTAGGGGGTCTGAGCACAGATACGCAGTATTTT
TRBV11-2	TRBJ1-1	TRBD1	-	CASSLGLGDRNTEAFF	TGTGCCAGCAGCTTAGGGCTGGGGGACAGGAACACTGAAGCTTTCTTT
TRBV19	TRBJ2-1	TRBD2	few	CASSILYQTSGNEQFF	TGTGCCAGTAGTATCCTATACCAGACTAGCGGGAATGAGCAGTTCTTC
TRBV6-5	TRBJ1-3	-	-	CASSYSGSSSGNTIYF	TGTGCCAGCAGTTACTCGGGCAGCTCATCTGGAAACACCATATATTTT
TRBV11-2	TRBJ2-5	-	-	CASSLGGPGQETQYF	TGTGCCAGCAGCTTAGGTGGACCGGGACAAGAGACCCAGTACTTC
TRBV4-1	TRBJ1-5	TRBD1	-	CASSRHLGTENQPQHF	TGCGCCAGCAGCCGTCACCTCGGGACAGAAAATCAGCCCCAGCATTTT
TRBV14	TRBJ2-3	TRBD2	once	CASLSSGGDTDTQYF	TGTGCCAGCCTGTCTAGCGGGGGGGACACAGATACGCAGTATTTT
TRBV28	TRBJ1-4	TRBD1	once	CASSIFYGTGNEKLFF	TGTGCCAGCAGTATTTTTTACGGGACAGGGAATGAAAAACTGTTTTTT
TRBV7-9	TRBJ2-7	-	-	CASSLAFGGKADEQYF	TGTGCCAGCAGCTTAGCATTTGGCGGGAAGGCCGACGAGCAGTACTTC
TRBV4-3	TRBJ1-1	-	few	CASSVSGGPTEAFF	TGCGCCAGCAGTGTAAGCGGGGGCCCCACTGAAGCTTTCTTT
TRBV9	TRBJ1-1	-	-	CASSVVGVGAEAFF	TGTGCCAGCAGCGTAGTTGGGGTTGGGGCCGAAGCTTTCTTT
TRBV7-6	TRBJ1-4	TRBD1	-	CASSLDSSGTGSEKLFF	TGTGCCAGCAGCTTAGATTCCTCCGGGACAGGGTCCGAAAAACTGTTTTTT
TRBV6-5	TRBJ2-1	TRBD2	-	CASSGLAGGYNEQFF	TGTGCCAGCAGCGGACTAGCGGGAGGGTACAATGAGCAGTTCTTC
TRBV30	TRBJ2-3	-	-	CAWSVRTTDTQYF	TGTGCCTGGAGTGTCCGGACTACAGATACGCAGTATTTT
TRBV5-1	TRBJ1-6	TRBD1	once	CASSQEGTAIYNSPLHF	TGCGCCAGCAGTCAAGAAGGGACAGCAATTTATAATTCACCCCTCCACTTT
TRBV12-5	TRBJ2-7	-	-	CASGLPSQSRHCEQYF	TGTGCTAGTGGTTTGCCCTCACAGTCTCGTCATTGCGAGCAGTACTTC
TRBV19	TRBJ1-1	-	-	CASSPLGQLYTEAFF	TGTGCCAGTAGTCCCCTCGGACAGTTGTACACTGAAGCTTTCTTT